Below are 23 T cell receptor beta chains sequenced from a single sample in a study of tumor-infiltrating lymphocytes in primary liver carcinoma. With a constant-region primer, TCR beta cDNA was made from approximately 520 ng of total RNA. ARM-PCR, slightly modified, supplied the TCR beta libraries through three nested multiplex PCR rounds. Each of the first two PCR rounds ran approximately 11 cycles with TRBV1-TRBV30 forward and C-beta reverse primers. TCRdb itself ran the multiplex PCR reads through MiXCR, one entry per CDR3 protein. The profile shows about 48,000 distinct CDR3 sequences, around three quarters of them singletons. Total RNA and DNA came together from roughly 20-30 mg of bulk tissue without cell sorting. Sequencing used liver tumor tissue from sampling region 3. The sample's subset: tumor region T3, left-lateral pole. These receptors all come from a man aged 40-50 years with primary liver carcinoma and hepatitis B virus infection.

This clonotype was seen only once. One junction end does not reproduce the germline sequence, and a read error may be involved. This rearrangement joins TRBV11-3 to TRBJ2-1, with 8 bases aligning to TRBD2. The CDR3 runs to 16 residues. Germline CDR1 and CDR2: SGHNT and YENEEA. CDR3 DNA: TGTGCCAGCAACTTATCAAGGACTAGCAGGAGAGGTGAGCAGTTCTTC. It yields the protein CASNLSRTSRRGEQFF.

Turning to this clonotype: This may stem from a read error, because a much larger clone lies one nucleotide away. Here the CDR3 omits its conserved ending phenylalanine or tryptophan, so a read error is the likely source. J is TRBJ1-4 and V is TRBV28; 9 bases are shared with TRBD1. Germline assignment: CDR1 MDHEN and CDR2 SYDVKM. V shed 6 bases and J 8 bases; nucleotides not matched to a gene: 4. CDR3 length equals 13 residues. In DNA form, the CDR3 reads TGTGCCAGCAGGGGACAGGGCGGGGAAAAACTGTTTGTT. Its protein product is CASRGQGGEKLFV.

A word on this clonotype: The conserved final phenylalanine or tryptophan is absent from the CDR3, which likely points to a read error. This chain connects TRBV11-2 to TRBJ2-5; D not certain. The CDR3 runs to 14 residues. Per germline, CDR1 SGHAT and CDR2 FQNNGV. Deletions cut 4 bases from V and 9 bases from J, with 18 bases between. The DNA for the CDR3 is TGTGCCAGCAGCTCGACGAGAATATTATTGTCCCAGTACCTC. This sequence encodes CASSSTRILLSQYL.

Turning to this clonotype: This may arise from a read error, as a much more abundant clone is one base away. The chain uses TRBV28 and TRBJ1-2; no definite D call. V gave up 5 bases and J gave up 0 bases, with 13 bases separating them. The CDR3 spans 15 residues. The germline V gene has CDR1 MDHEN and CDR2 SYDVKM. Written as DNA, the CDR3 is TGTGCCAGCAGTCCCCGGCAGAGCGCTAACTATGGCTACACCTTC. Translated, it gives CASSPRQSANYGYTF.

Sample share makes this clonotype medium-sized. The chain has TRBV11-2 and TRBJ2-7, with 14 nucleotides matching TRBD2. This CDR3 contains 19 residues. Germline V CDR1 and CDR2: SGHAT, FQNNGV. Unmatched junction bases numbered 17, after V lost 7 bases and J lost 3 bases. As DNA, the CDR3 is TGTGCCAGCACCTCGGACAGGGGGCGGACTAGCGGGAGGTTCTACGAGCAGTACTTC. Residues: CASTSDRGRTSGRFYEQYF.

With respect to this clonotype: The DNA is left out, because the CDR3 cannot be placed on it with certainty; the CDR3 is given as TCRdb lists it. The V gene is TRBV12-3 or TRBV12-4, the J gene TRBJ2-2; the table gives TRBD1 as D, unverified against the DNA. From its first to its last residue, the CDR3 has 15 amino acids. The CDR3: CASSILDRGAGSCFF.

On this clonotype: A much larger clone differs by one base, so this may be a read error. The J gene is TRBJ2-6, the V gene TRBV2, with D perhaps TRBD1 (5 bases). This CDR3 region has 14 residues. Germline V gene sequence: CDR1 SNHLY, CDR2 FYNNEI. CDR3: CASSPVVGANVQTF. Written as DNA, the CDR3 is TGTGCCAGCAGCCCCGTAGTTGGGGCCAACGTCCAGACTTTC.

This clonotype was seen once. Its ends do not fully match the called genes, so a read error is possible. This chain uses TRBV11-2 with TRBJ2-1; tentatively, D is TRBD2 (6 bases). CDR3 length: 18 residues. Germline lookup yields CDR1 SGHAT and CDR2 FQNNGV. The CDR3 DNA reads TGTACCAGCAGCTTTGACCCTAGGAGGACCGGGAGTTGCAATAAGCAGTTCTTC. Its protein product is CTSSFDPRRTGSCNKQFF.

This clonotype is a singleton in its sample. The gene calls are TRBV6-6 and TRBJ2-7, with D uncertain. Deletions cut 6 bases from V and 11 bases from J, with 23 bases between. Germline values: CDR1 MNHNY, CDR2 SVGAGI (reference sequence). This CDR3 has 14 residues. The CDR3 DNA reads as TGTGCCAGCAGACCTAGGACCCAGGCCATGGAGAAGTACTTC. Protein sequence: CASRPRTQAMEKYF.

This clonotype showed up just once. V usage is TRBV11-2 and J usage is TRBJ2-3, with a possible D match to TRBD1 (6 bases). CDR1 is SGHAT and CDR2 is FQNNGV in the germline V gene. Trimming left V 9 bases short and J 4 bases short, with 17 bases between. The CDR3 is 14 residues long. CDR3 in DNA: TGTGCCAGAGGGACACGGGATCCCGCAGATACGCAGTATTTT. This translates into CARGTRDPADTQYF.

In the case of this clonotype: At one end, the junction sequence differs from germline, possibly due to a read error. The chain joins TRBV11-2 to TRBJ2-7; no clear D. The CDR3 is 14 amino acids. CDR1 and CDR2 from the germline V gene are SGHAT and FQNNGV. The CDR3 coding sequence is TGTGCCAGCAGCATAACTGACATTGCCTATGAGCAGTACTTC. Amino acid sequence: CASSITDIAYEQYF.

This clonotype has only one observation. The CDR3 is CASSLGAVNYEQYF. The CDR3 nucleotides are TGTGCCAGCAGCTTAGGGGCCGTGAACTATGAGCAGTACTTC. V gene TRBV7-8 combines with J gene TRBJ2-7; D not certain. Germline CDR1 SGHVS, CDR2 FQNEAQ. CDR3 length: 14 residues. V gave up 1 base and J gave up 7 bases, with 14 bases separating them.

The CDR3 loop is CASSLSAGYKTQYF. As DNA, the CDR3 is TGCGCCAGCAGCCTTTCGGCAGGTTACAAGACCCAGTACTTC. V usage is TRBV4-1 and J usage is TRBJ2-5, with D unresolved. CDR3 size: 14 residues. V was shortened by 4 bases and J by 6 bases, with 15 bases between the two germline ends. Looked up from germline, CDR1 is MGHRA and CDR2 is YSYEKL.

This clonotype was seen a single time. A read error is likely, as this CDR3 ends without the conserved phenylalanine or tryptophan. The chain carries TRBV9 and TRBJ2-7; 9 bases line up with TRBD2. V lost 0 bases, J lost 3 bases, and 7 bases stayed unmatched. The CDR3 runs to 16 residues. From germline, CDR1 is SGDLS and CDR2 YYNGEE. The CDR3: CASSVEGAGGFYEQYY. The CDR3, as DNA: TGTGCCAGCAGCGTAGAGGGAGCGGGAGGCTTCTACGAGCAGTACTAC.

Worth noting for this clonotype: The germline gene is not matched at one end of the junction; a read error may be the cause. The chain carries TRBV11-1 and TRBJ2-1; TRBD2 matches at 10 bases. This CDR3 has 17 amino acids. From germline, CDR1 is SGHAT and CDR2 FQDESV (reference sequence). The CDR3, as DNA: TGTGCCGGCAGCCTGGGGCTAGCGGGAGAAGTTGACAATGAGCAGTTTTTC. It specifies CAGSLGLAGEVDNEQFF.

This clonotype was detected ten times or more. The gene calls are TRBV28 and TRBJ2-7; no definite D call. The germline V gene encodes CDR1 MDHEN and CDR2 SYDVKM. The ends were cut back, 4 bases at V and 6 bases at J, with 22 bases in the middle. The CDR3 covers 16 residues. As DNA, the CDR3 is TGTGCCAGCAGTTCCCCCTTGGCTACCTTCGGCTCCGAGCAGTACTTC. As protein: CASSSPLATFGSEQYF. The whole variable domain, remainder taken from reference TRBV28 and TRBJ2-7, is DVKVTQSSRYLVKRTGEKVFLECVQDMDHENMFWYRQDPGLGLRLIYFSYDVKMKEKGDIPEGYSVSREKKERFSLILESASTNQTSMYLCASSSPLATFGSEQYFGPGTRLTVT.

Concerning this clonotype itself: The conserved phenylalanine or tryptophan normally closing the CDR3 is absent here, so this likely arose from a read error. The gene calls are TRBV28 and TRBJ1-5; possible D gene TRBD1, 5 bases. V was cut by 6 bases and J by 1 base, with 13 bases left in between. CDR1 is MDHEN and CDR2 is SYDVKM in the germline V gene. This CDR3 spans 15 amino acids. The CDR3 is CASRQTDDSNQPQHL. CDR3 coding DNA: TGTGCCAGCAGGCAGACAGATGACAGCAATCAGCCCCAGCATTTG.

A note on this clonotype: Since a much larger clone is just one base distant, this may be a read error. The V gene is TRBV24-1, the J gene TRBJ2-3; 7 positions match TRBD1. Germline V gives CDR1 KGHDR, CDR2 SFDVKD. The CDR3 sequence is 14 residues long. The CDR3 is CGTSPDRDTDTQYF. The CDR3 coding sequence is TGTGGCACCAGCCCAGACAGGGACACAGATACGCAGTATTTT.

The J gene is TRBJ2-3, the V gene TRBV29-1; no clear D. The length of the CDR3 is 12 residues. CDR1 SQVTM and CDR2 ANQGSEA come from the germline V gene. V was clipped by 6 bases and J by 4 bases, with 11 bases between them. DNA of the CDR3: TGCAGCGTCGCTATAGGTGCAGATACGCAGTATTTT. It yields the protein CSVAIGADTQYF.

Comment on this clonotype: At one end the junction does not follow the germline gene, possibly because of a read error. The chain employs TRBV11-2 and TRBJ2-7; possibly TRBD1 for D (6 bases). Per germline, CDR1 SGHAT and CDR2 FQNNGV. The CDR3 sequence is 17 residues long. CDR3 DNA sequence: TGTGCCAGCAGCTTAGACTTAGGGACACCCAGCTCCTACGAACAGTATTTC. Amino acids: CASSLDLGTPSSYEQYF.

Concerning this clonotype: One end of the junction fails to match germline, which may point to a read error. V and J are TRBV14 and TRBJ2-1; tentative D call: TRBD2 (5 bases). This CDR3 is built from 12 residues. The germline V gene has CDR1 SGHDN and CDR2 FVKESK. Written as DNA, the CDR3 is TGTACCAGCAGCCGGGACTACAATGAGCAGTTCTTC. It codes for CTSSRDYNEQFF.

To note about this clonotype: One end of the junction varies from germline; a read error may be responsible. J is TRBJ2-1 and V is TRBV11-2; the match to TRBD2 covers 8 bases. Germline V CDR1 and CDR2: SGHAT, FQNNGV. The CDR3 has 17 residues. The CDR3 DNA follows: TGTGCCACCAGCAGAGGGACTAGTGGGAGCTCTTACAATGAGCAGTTCTTC. Translation gives CATSRGTSGSSYNEQFF.

As to this clonotype: It may be a read error: a sequence one base away is much more abundant. V usage is TRBV28 and J usage is TRBJ2-3, with TRBD2 as a possible D gene (6 bases). Germline V gene data show CDR1 as MDHEN and CDR2 as SYDVKM. CDR3 length: 15 amino acids. CDR3 sequence: CASSFPGDPTDMQYF. The CDR3 DNA follows: TGTGCCAGCAGTTTTCCGGGGGACCCCACAGATATGCAGTATTTT.